The sequence of this T cell receptor beta chain was determined in a study of Ad26.COV2.S vaccination and SARS-CoV-2 variants. Study context: A COV1001 Ad26.COV2.S trial-arm participant provided the sample. Doses of Ad26.COV2.S were injected into muscle once or twice, 56 days apart.

Libraries were prepared by immunoSEQ multiplex PCR; TCRdb keeps only in-frame clonotypes and omits some of them. The sample has approximately 480,000 clones, around 90% seen once. Treatment defined: around 19 received Ad26.COV2.S at low or high dose, single or two shots; 5 received placebo; per-sample allocation not given. Day 63 after the first injection of vaccine or placebo was the sampling time. Boston provided a donor who was an adult aged 18-55 years. V lost 6 bases, J lost 0 bases, and 18 bases lay in between. The CDR3 is 17 amino acids. CDR1 is MDHEN, CDR2 SYDVKM, per germline. The specimen comprised peripheral blood, sampled in a trial of Ad26.COV2.S vaccine versus placebo. J is TRBJ2-4 and V is TRBV28; D not certain. The clonotype originates from a person aged 18 to 65 who received the Ad26.COV2.S COVID-19 vaccine or a placebo. CDR3 residues: CASREIRAVLAKNIQYF. The CDR3 coding sequence is TGTGCCAGCAGGGAGATTAGGGCAGTTCTAGCCAAAAACATTCAGTACTTC.